One sample yielded the 27 T cell receptor beta chains listed below, sequenced in a study of CD8 T cells in Susac syndrome. cDNA came from approximately 0.5 to 1 ug RNA primed by random hexamers. TCRdb reanalysed the immunoSEQ multiplex PCR reads using MiXCR and keeps one entry per CDR3 protein. The sample has more than 150,000 distinct CDR3 sequences, 95% seen once. The source material was CD8+ T cells from PBMCs. The receptors derive from a human donor with multiple sclerosis.

The J gene is TRBJ2-7, the V gene TRBV5-1, with D possibly being TRBD1 (5 bases). V gave up 1 base and J gave up 2 bases, with 7 bases separating them. CDR1 and CDR2 (germline): SGHRS, YFSETQ. The CDR3 loop spans 13 amino acids. CDR3 protein: CASSLKGAYEQYF. In DNA form, the CDR3 reads TGCGCCAGCAGCTTGAAAGGGGCCTACGAGCAGTACTTC.

The rearrangement uses TRBV27 and TRBJ2-1; the match to TRBD2 covers 8 bases. The length of the CDR3 is 16 residues. V lost 2 bases to trimming and J lost 2 bases; unmatched junction nucleotides: 5. Germline CDR1 is MNHEY and CDR2 is SMNVEV (reference sequence). CDR3 sequence: CASSLTAGGAYNEQFF. CDR3 in DNA: TGTGCCAGCAGTTTAACGGCCGGGGGGGCCTACAATGAGCAGTTCTTC.

J is TRBJ1-1 and V is TRBV27; D call uncertain. The CDR3 spans 12 residues. Germline assignment: CDR1 MNHEY and CDR2 SMNVEV (reference sequence). With 8 bases removed from V and 7 bases from J, the gap between germline ends came to 14 bases. The CDR3 coding sequence is TGTGCCAGCGGCCCTCTTTCCGTTGAAGCTTTCTTT. Translation: CASGPLSVEAFF.

V and J are TRBV15 and TRBJ2-5, with D possibly matching TRBD1 (5 bases). Germline CDR1 and CDR2: LNHNV and YYDKDF (reference sequence). Deletions cut 4 bases from V and 2 bases from J, with 14 bases between. CDR3 length: 15 amino acids. The CDR3, as DNA: TGTGCCACCAGCATAACCTGGGGCTCTCAAGAGACCCAGTACTTC. This translates into CATSITWGSQETQYF.

The chain links TRBV29-1 to TRBJ2-7, with 7 bases lining up with TRBD1. The CDR3 runs to 12 residues. Germline values: CDR1 SQVTM, CDR2 ANQGSEA. V lost 7 bases and J lost 2; bases outside the gene matches: 5. The CDR3 here is CSARDSPYEQYF. The CDR3, as DNA: TGCAGCGCCCGGGACAGCCCCTACGAGCAGTACTTC.

This chain connects TRBV27 to TRBJ2-1; no reliable D call. The V and J ends lost 8 bases and 9 bases respectively, with 8 bases between them. CDR1 MNHEY and CDR2 SMNVEV come from the germline V gene (reference sequence). The CDR3 is made up of 10 amino acids. This CDR3 is CASGSAEQFF. The CDR3 bases are TGTGCCAGCGGAAGCGCTGAGCAGTTCTTC.

The J gene is TRBJ1-1, the V gene TRBV30, with unresolved D. The CDR3 totals 14 residues. The ends were cut back, 4 bases at V and 1 base at J, with 13 bases in the middle. Germline V gene lookup returns CDR1 GTSNPN and CDR2 SVGIG (reference sequence). In nucleotides, the CDR3 is TGTGCCTGGAATCCCCCCAACGAGAACACTGAAGCTTTCTTT. It specifies CAWNPPNENTEAFF.

The J gene is TRBJ1-2, the V gene TRBV20-1; tentative D call: TRBD1 (6 bases). The germline V gene has CDR1 DFQATT and CDR2 SNEGSKA (reference sequence). The CDR3 runs to 16 residues. The ends were cut back, 3 bases at V and 0 bases at J, with 17 bases in the middle. CDR3 nucleotides: TGCAGTGCTAGGGACACGGGACAAGGAGCTAACTATGGCTACACCTTC. The encoded protein is CSARDTGQGANYGYTF.

The J gene is TRBJ2-5, the V gene TRBV7-9, with TRBD1 identical over 9 bases. The CDR3 is made up of 15 amino acids. From germline, CDR1 is SEHNR and CDR2 FQNEAQ (reference sequence). The V and J ends lost 7 bases and 5 bases, in that order; junction bases with no gene match: 11. CDR3 DNA sequence: TGTGCCAGCACCCAACCTAACAGGGGGCTGGAGACCCAGTACTTC. Amino acids: CASTQPNRGLETQYF.

V gene TRBV20-1 combines with J gene TRBJ2-7; TRBD2 aligns across 8 bases. Germline CDR1 and CDR2: DFQATT and SNEGSKA (reference sequence). CDR3 length: 12 residues. The ends lost 1 base at V and 7 bases at J; junction bases unmatched: 3. The CDR3 region is CSARGGTREQYF. The CDR3 region has the DNA TGCAGTGCTAGAGGTGGGACTAGGGAGCAGTACTTC.

The rearrangement joins TRBV7-9 to TRBJ2-3; 7 nucleotides match TRBD2. CDR3 length: 13 amino acids. Germline V gene lookup returns CDR1 SEHNR and CDR2 FQNEAQ (reference sequence). Trimming at V came to 6 bases and at J to 5 bases, leaving 5 bases not matched to a gene. CDR3 coding DNA: TGTGCCAGCAGGGGAGGGGAAGGAGATACGCAGTATTTT. Translation gives CASRGGEGDTQYF.

The chain uses TRBV7-9 and TRBJ2-1; no clear D gene. V was pared by 7 bases and J by 9 bases, with 7 bases between. The germline V gene encodes CDR1 SEHNR and CDR2 FQNEAQ (reference sequence). The length of the CDR3 is 10 residues. Here the CDR3 DNA reads TGTGCCAGCAACTCCTTTGAGCAGTTCTTC. The encoded protein is CASNSFEQFF.

This chain connects TRBV7-9 to TRBJ2-1; 7 nucleotides match TRBD1. The ends lost 1 base at V and 5 bases at J; junction bases unmatched: 11. The V gene's germline CDR1 is SEHNR and CDR2 FQNEAQ (reference sequence). The CDR3 has 17 amino acids. The DNA of the CDR3 is TGTGCCAGCAGCTTAGGCTCGGATTCAGACAGGGACAATGAGCAGTTCTTC. It yields the protein CASSLGSDSDRDNEQFF.

This sequence joins TRBV20-1 and TRBJ2-1; a weak D match, TRBD2 (5 bases). Germline CDR1 and CDR2: DFQATT and SNEGSKA (reference sequence). The CDR3 is 11 residues long. The V and J ends lost 3 bases and 9 bases respectively, with 9 bases between them. CDR3 in DNA: TGCAGTGCTAGTGACGCGGGTGAGCAGTTCTTC. Its protein is CSASDAGEQFF.

V and J are TRBV30 and TRBJ1-3, with D possibly matching TRBD1 (5 bases). This CDR3 has 13 amino acids. V lost 5 bases, J lost 2 bases, and 10 bases lay in between. The germline gives CDR1 GTSNPN, CDR2 SVGIG (reference sequence). The CDR3 bases are TGTGCCTGGGGGCAGGGCCCTGGAAACACCATATATTTT. This codes for CAWGQGPGNTIYF.

CDR3 region: CASSLGAGRRGGSGTDTQYF. Here the CDR3 DNA reads TGTGCCAGCAGCTTAGGAGCGGGCAGGCGGGGGGGCTCAGGAACAGATACGCAGTATTTT. V and J are TRBV7-8 and TRBJ2-3, with 9 bases matching TRBD2. The CDR3 consists of 20 residues. Germline V gives CDR1 SGHVS, CDR2 FQNEAQ. V lost 1 base, J lost 3 bases, and 17 bases stayed unmatched.

The rearrangement links TRBV13 to TRBJ2-5, with 14 bases fitting TRBD2. The CDR3 has 16 residues. Germline CDR1 reads PRHDT; CDR2 reads FYEKMQ (reference sequence). J lost 4 bases, V lost 3 bases, and 4 bases had no gene match. CDR3 DNA: TGTGCCAGCAGCTTCGGACTAGCGGGGGGTGGAGAGACCCAGTACTTC. This codes for CASSFGLAGGGETQYF.

This chain connects TRBV29-1 to TRBJ1-1, with 7 positions matching TRBD1. CDR1 and CDR2 from the germline V gene are SQVTM and ANQGSEA. The CDR3 sequence is 12 residues long. V was clipped by 6 bases and J by 8 bases; unmatched bases: 9. As DNA, the CDR3 is TGCAGCGTCTGGACAGGAACGGAAGAAGCTTTCTTT. This translates into CSVWTGTEEAFF.

This chain connects TRBV20-1 to TRBJ1-1, with unresolved D. The CDR3 is 15 residues long. From germline, CDR1 is DFQATT and CDR2 SNEGSKA (reference sequence). The germline V and J ends were trimmed by 3 bases and 1 base, with 15 bases remaining between them. The CDR3 DNA is TGCAGTGCTAGGTCGTCAGAAGAGGGGAACACTGAAGCTTTCTTT. As protein: CSARSSEEGNTEAFF.

CDR3 coding DNA: TGCGCCAGCAGTCAATCGGAGAGGGACAGGGGGTGCGGAGATACGCAGTATTTT. Translated, it gives CASSQSERDRGCGDTQYF. This chain joins TRBV23-1 and TRBJ2-3, with 11 nucleotides matching TRBD1. TRBV23-1 is identified as an open reading frame with a role that is uncertain. The CDR3 sequence is 18 residues long. V shed 0 bases and J 5 bases; nucleotides not matched to a gene: 10.

The V and J genes are TRBV5-1 and TRBJ2-5; D uncertain. The V end lost 7 bases, the J end lost 3 bases, and 19 bases lay between the germline ends. CDR1 and CDR2 (germline): SGHRS, YFSETQ. CDR3 length equals 15 residues. CDR3 coding DNA: TGCGCCAGCGCCAGTCTGACCGTACCAAAAGAGACCCAGTACTTC. This sequence encodes CASASLTVPKETQYF. The complete variable domain, with remaining parts taken from reference TRBV5-1 and TRBJ2-5, reads KAGVTQTPRYLIKTRGQQVTLSCSPISGHRSVSWYQQTPGQGLQFLFEYFSETQRNKGNFPGRFSGRQFSNSRSEMNVSTLELGDSALYLCASASLTVPKETQYFGPGTRLLVL.

The chain employs TRBV27 and TRBJ2-1; 8 nucleotides agree with TRBD1. This CDR3 spans 13 amino acids. The germline V gene has CDR1 MNHEY and CDR2 SMNVEV (reference sequence). J lost 12 bases, V lost 5 bases, and 9 bases had no gene match. DNA for the CDR3: TGTGCCAGCAGTCCGGACCTGGGGACAGGGCAGTTCTTC. It codes for CASSPDLGTGQFF.

This rearrangement joins TRBV2 to TRBJ2-6, with D uncertain. CDR3 length: 15 amino acids. The V gene lost 2 bases and the J gene lost 0 bases, with 5 bases spanning the gap. The germline V gene encodes CDR1 SNHLY and CDR2 FYNNEI. This chain's CDR3 is CASSESFSGANVLTF. CDR3 nucleotides: TGTGCCAGCAGTGAATCTTTCTCTGGGGCCAACGTCCTGACTTTC.

The chain couples TRBV29-1 to TRBJ2-1, with D perhaps TRBD1 (5 bases). CDR1 SQVTM and CDR2 ANQGSEA come from the germline V gene. With 6 bases removed from V and 1 base from J, the gap between germline ends came to 16 bases. There are 15 residues in the CDR3. Here the CDR3 DNA reads TGCAGCGTCCCAGGTCTAGGACATTCCTACAATGAGCAGTTCTTC. This gives the protein CSVPGLGHSYNEQFF.

The gene calls are TRBV3-1 and TRBJ2-3, with no clear D. Germline V gene lookup returns CDR1 LGHDT and CDR2 YNNKEL (reference sequence). The CDR3 is 13 amino acids. Trimming left V 10 bases short and J 0 bases short, with 11 bases between. The CDR3 region has the DNA TGTGCCACTAGGAAGCCTAGCACAGATACGCAGTATTTT. Translating it yields CATRKPSTDTQYF.

The chain employs TRBV6-1 and TRBJ2-1; D possibly corresponds to TRBD2 (7 bases). The CDR3 is 12 amino acids. V lost 7 bases to trimming and J lost 12 bases, with 16 bases between them. Germline V gene data show CDR1 as MNHNS and CDR2 as SASEGT. CDR3 DNA: TGTGCCAGCACCCCGGCGGGGGCGGGGCAGTTCTTC. It specifies CASTPAGAGQFF.

This clonotype was seen a single time. The chain carries TRBV5-1 and TRBJ1-1, with TRBD1 matching 7 bases. From germline, CDR1 is SGHRS and CDR2 YFSETQ. This CDR3 is built from 14 residues. Unmatched junction bases numbered 3, after V lost 0 bases and J lost 4 bases. This CDR3 reads CASSLVQGVTEAFF. CDR3 nucleotides: TGCGCCAGCAGCTTGGTTCAGGGGGTCACTGAAGCTTTCTTT.